These 2 T cell receptor beta chains originate from one sample sequenced in a study of T-cell reconstitution after alpha-beta-depleted transplantation in children. Using unique molecular identifiers, the investigators prepared the TCRbeta library. TCRdb processed the PCR reads anew with MiXCR; each CDR3 protein has one entry. The data show some 440,000 distinct CDR3 sequences, with around 15% seen just once and under 30% held by the top ten. The sequencing used PBMCs, mostly from graft donor cells, collected 360 days after TCRalphabeta/CD19-depleted stem cell transplant. The receptors originated from a boy under two years old who had a stem cell transplant for Wiskott-Aldrich syndrome, so the T cells may come from the graft donor.

V is TRBV2 and J is TRBJ2-1, with D possibly TRBD1 on 6 matching bases. Deletions cut 2 bases from V and 14 bases from J, with 37 bases between. The length of the CDR3 is 20 residues. Looked up from germline, CDR1 is SNHLY and CDR2 is FYNNEI. The CDR3 bases are TGTGCCAGCAGTGAAATAACAGGGCTTCTGCGCCGTACAATTTGGGCACGCGAGTTCTTC. Translated, it gives CASSEITGLLRRTIWAREFF. The whole variable domain, filled in from reference TRBV2 and TRBJ2-1, reads EPEVTQTPSHQVTQMGQEVILRCVPISNHLYFYWYRQILGQKVEFLVSFYNNEISEKSEIFDDQFSVERPDGSNFTLKIRSTKLEDSAMYFCASSEITGLLRRTIWAREFFGPGTRLTVL.

The gene calls are TRBV25-1 and TRBJ2-7; D not certain. The germline gives CDR1 MGHDK, CDR2 SYGVNS. The CDR3 extends over 11 amino acids. V was shortened by 8 bases and J by 3 bases, with 8 bases between the two germline ends. The CDR3: CASQSGYEQYF. The CDR3 nucleotides read TGTGCCAGCCAGTCGGGCTACGAGCAGTACTTC.